The following is a TCR beta chain sequence with its context. Its antigen is not known. Within the sample, other DNA sequences also encode this same CDR3. Using immunoSEQ multiplex PCR, the repertoire was profiled, and TCRdb retains in-frame clones only, with some absent. The repertoire holds some 2,100,000 clones, with under 97% as singletons. This specimen comes from a study of shared clonotypes between healthy human individuals. The CDR3 extends over 15 amino acids. V dropped 4 bases and J dropped 0 bases, with 9 bases sitting between them. Germline lookup yields CDR1 MNHNS and CDR2 SASEGT. The study's findings and limits: It was the non-shared clonotypes that had lower generation probabilities than clonotypes shared by all four donors. Naive CD4 clonotype sharing across several donors was 4% to 5.5%.

This TCR was sampled from a man between 18 and 35 years old in good health. The specimen was naive CD4+ T cells sorted from blood. Subset meaning: CD45RA+ positively selected. The chain is built from TRBV6-1 and TRBJ1-4; D perhaps matches TRBD1 (5 bases). This CDR3 reads CASSAQGATNEKLFF. In DNA form, the CDR3 reads TGTGCCAGCAGTGCCCAGGGTGCAACTAATGAAAAACTGTTTTTT.